The next 7 T cell receptor beta chains were all read from a single sample in a study of human T cells and chemical hapten exposure. TCRdb analysed the RACE reads with MiXCR anew, one entry per CDR3 protein. The sample has tens of thousands of distinct CDR3 sequences, 3.5% to 4.5% seen once; the top ten hold about 1.5%. Described time point: healthy volunteer bleed at 2 weeks. Extraction yielded total RNA from whole blood (unfractionated). Input material: whole blood. Receptors were obtained from a female donor in good health. Some clones in this sample may be carry-over from other donors' samples.

The V call is TRBV11-3, the J call TRBJ2-3; D could derive from TRBD1 or TRBD2 (6 bases each). The V gene's germline CDR1 is SGHNT and CDR2 YENEEA. V was clipped by 5 bases and J by 9 bases, with 21 bases between them. The CDR3 totals 15 residues. The CDR3 region has the DNA TGTGCCAGCAGCCCAGGGGTTGAGGCGGGGTCGACGCAGTATTTT. This sequence encodes CASSPGVEAGSTQYF.

This clonotype was seen ten or more times. The chain joins TRBV7-9 to TRBJ2-3; D not certain. V lost 5 bases and J 5 bases, leaving 8 bases between the germline ends. The length of the CDR3 is 12 residues. CDR1 and CDR2 from the germline V gene are SEHNR and FQNEAQ (reference sequence). CDR3 sequence reads: CASSQRGDTQYF. For the CDR3, the DNA is TGTGCCAGCAGCCAAAGAGGAGATACGCAGTATTTT.

This clonotype was seen ten or more times. The chain links TRBV7-9 to TRBJ2-2; 9 bases are shared with TRBD1. This CDR3 is built from 17 residues. Germline CDR1 SEHNR, CDR2 FQNEAQ (reference sequence). V shed 6 bases and J 3 bases; nucleotides not matched to a gene: 11. CDR3 in DNA: TGTGCCAGCAGATTTCCCACGCGGGACAGGGACACCGGGGAGCTGTTTTTT. This sequence encodes CASRFPTRDRDTGELFF.

The chain recombines TRBV14 with TRBJ2-3; 12 bases match TRBD2. Germline V gene lookup returns CDR1 SGHDN and CDR2 FVKESK. The length of the CDR3 is 17 residues. After removal of 4 bases from V and 0 bases from J, the junction contained 5 bases not matched to a gene. The CDR3: CASSLRLAGASTDTQYF. DNA for the CDR3: TGTGCCAGCAGCCTACGACTAGCGGGGGCTAGCACAGATACGCAGTATTTT.

CDR3 sequence reads: CASSYRVNQPQHF. CDR3 sequence (DNA): TGTGCCAGCAGTTACAGGGTTAATCAGCCCCAGCATTTT. V and J are TRBV6-5 and TRBJ1-5; D gene unclear. The CDR3 runs to 13 residues. The V end was cut by 2 bases, the J end by 4 bases, with 6 bases between. Looked up from germline, CDR1 is MNHEY and CDR2 is SVGAGI.

The table lists this clonotype with many counts. V and J are TRBV25-1 and TRBJ2-1; D is unclear. CDR1 is MGHDK, CDR2 SYGVNS, per germline. V shed 9 bases and J shed 5 bases, with 20 bases lying between them. The CDR3 contains 15 residues. The CDR3 DNA follows: TGTGCCAGTACCCGGATCGAAGCCATTAACAATGAGCAGTTCTTC. Amino acids: CASTRIEAINNEQFF.

At least ten counts were recorded for this clonotype. This rearrangement joins TRBV20-1 to TRBJ1-1; D ambiguous. Germline CDR1 and CDR2: DFQATT and SNEGSKA (reference sequence). Trimming removed 0 bases at V and 1 base at J, with 9 bases between. This CDR3 has 14 residues. For the CDR3, the DNA is TGCAGTGCTAGAGAACGGGTGGGGAACACTGAAGCTTTCTTT. Translating gives CSARERVGNTEAFF.